This TCR beta chain emerged from a study of blood T cell repertoires in COVID-19. Study context: Samples taken during acute and convalescent COVID-19 were collected in the United States, Italy and Spain. PBMCs, B-cell-depleted T cells, or T cells were the source of the cDNA or gDNA that made up the material.

Methods used by the authors: It was from reference gene primer amplification that nucleated cell counts were estimated. Method: immunoSEQ multiplex PCR; TCRdb's copy keeps in-frame clones and lacks some. V and J calls and clone size are those listed in that table; D and trimming were worked out from the DNA. This table holds 200,000 to 250,000 clones, about 85% found once. Trimming cost V 2 bases and J 0 bases, with 14 bases left between them. Germline V lookup: CDR1 SNHLY, CDR2 FYNNEI. This CDR3 is 16 amino acids long. This clonotype originated in a man aged 35 to 55 with acute or convalescent COVID-19. Sequencing was carried out using peripheral blood. The rearrangement uses TRBV2 and TRBJ2-7, with a weak D call TRBD2 (6 bases). CDR3 in DNA: TGTGCCAGCAGTGAATACGGCGGGGCAAGCTCCTACGAGCAGTACTTC. Protein: CASSEYGGASSYEQYF.